The present T cell receptor (beta chain) was sequenced within a study of T cells in Graves' hyperthyroidism and ophthalmopathy. Study-wide results and caveats: Most thyroid clonotypes expanded above 0.001 were also detected in blood.

Per the germline V gene, CDR1 is SGHTA and CDR2 is FQGNSA. This CDR3 has 15 residues. With 1 base removed from V and 4 bases from J, the gap between germline ends came to 13 bases. TCR beta CDR3 region amplification was performed from RNA transcripts. TCR CDR3 underwent first-round RT-PCR with the HTBI primer set. Each CDR3 protein is one row after TCRdb ran MiXCR on the multiplex PCR reads. The data contain roughly 100,000 distinct CDR3 sequences, over 45% of them singletons. Note on this clonotype: Its antigen remains unidentified.

The genes are TRBV7-2 and TRBJ1-2; D gene uncertain. The sample was blood. The receptor was isolated from a middle-aged man with Graves' hyperthyroidism. Here the CDR3 reads CASSLVGSGSYGYTF. The CDR3 region has the DNA TGTGCCAGCAGCTTAGTGGGTAGCGGAAGCTATGGCTACACCTTC.